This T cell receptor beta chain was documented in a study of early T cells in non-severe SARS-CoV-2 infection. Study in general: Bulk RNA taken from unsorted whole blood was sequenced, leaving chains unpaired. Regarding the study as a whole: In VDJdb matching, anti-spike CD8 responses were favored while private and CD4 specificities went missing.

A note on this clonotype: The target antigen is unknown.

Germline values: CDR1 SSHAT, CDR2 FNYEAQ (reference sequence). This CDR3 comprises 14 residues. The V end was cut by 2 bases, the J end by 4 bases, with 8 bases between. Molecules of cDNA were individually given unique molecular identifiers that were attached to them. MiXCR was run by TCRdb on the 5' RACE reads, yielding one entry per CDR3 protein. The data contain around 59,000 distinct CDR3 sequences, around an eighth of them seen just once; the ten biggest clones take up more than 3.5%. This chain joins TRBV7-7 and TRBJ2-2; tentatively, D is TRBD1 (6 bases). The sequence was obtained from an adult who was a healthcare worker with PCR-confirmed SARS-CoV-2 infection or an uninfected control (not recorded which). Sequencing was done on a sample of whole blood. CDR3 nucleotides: TGTGCCAGCAGCTTAACAGGGAGCACCGGGGAGCTGTTTTTT. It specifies CASSLTGSTGELFF. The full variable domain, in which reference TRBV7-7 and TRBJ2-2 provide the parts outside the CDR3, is GAGVSQSPRYKVTKRGQDVTLRCDPISSHATLYWYQQALGQGPEFLTYFNYEAQPDKSGLPSDRFSAERPEGSISTLTIQRTEQRDSAMYRCASSLTGSTGELFFGEGSRLTVL.